These T cell receptor beta chains were read from a single sample in a study of T cell responses to AZD1222 COVID-19 vaccine. The method was immunoSEQ multiplex PCR; TCRdb's version includes in-frame clones alone and lacks a portion of them. The table includes fewer than 130,000 clones, about 94% detected once. Sequenced here: peripheral blood, sampled 28 days after the second AZD1222 dose. The receptors derive from an adult who received the AZD1222 COVID-19 vaccine. Each CDR3 is given with its conserved first and last residue. The order of the fields is D gene, J gene, V gene, clone size, CDR3 DNA, CDR3 protein. The D gene is left open where the match is weak. Expanded clones get a size class; other rows say once, few or many, or leave the size out.

D: -; J: TRBJ1-1; V: TRBV4-1; size: -; DNA: TGCGCCAGCAGCTACCGTGGGGAGACTGAAGCTTTCTTT; CDR3: CASSYRGETEAFF
D: -; J: TRBJ2-2; V: TRBV5-8; size: -; DNA: TGTGCCAGCAGCGCCGCAGTGTGGGGGAGTAACACCGGGGAGCTGTTTTTT; CDR3: CASSAAVWGSNTGELFF
D: -; J: TRBJ1-6; V: TRBV12-3/TRBV12-4; size: -; DNA: TGTGCCAGCAGTTTGGGCCCCCTCTCCCTCCACTTT; CDR3: CASSLGPLSLHF
D: -; J: TRBJ1-6; V: TRBV10-3; size: many; DNA: TGTGCCATCAGAGAGTTCCCGAGCTCCTATAATTCACCCCTCCACTTT; CDR3: CAIREFPSSYNSPLHF
D: -; J: TRBJ1-2; V: TRBV19; size: -; DNA: TGTGCCAGTAGTACGTTCGGGGCAACAACTAAGAATGGCTACACCTTC; CDR3: CASSTFGATTKNGYTF
D: TRBD1; J: TRBJ1-2; V: TRBV19; size: -; DNA: TGTGCCAGTAGTATAGGGGGACAGGGGGAGAACTATGGCTACACCTTC; CDR3: CASSIGGQGENYGYTF
D: -; J: TRBJ2-6; V: TRBV7-8; size: -; DNA: TGTGCCAGCAGCCCTCACTCTGGGGCCAACGTCCTGACTTTC; CDR3: CASSPHSGANVLTF
D: TRBD1; J: TRBJ2-1; V: TRBV6-5; size: -; DNA: TGTGCCAGCTCCAGTGGGCAGGGGGTGTGGAATGAGCAGTTCTTC; CDR3: CASSSGQGVWNEQFF
D: -; J: TRBJ1-6; V: TRBV24-1; size: -; DNA: TGTGCCACCAGTGATTTTAGGCTACCGAATTCACCCCTCCACTTT; CDR3: CATSDFRLPNSPLHF
D: TRBD1; J: TRBJ1-1; V: TRBV27; size: -; DNA: TGTGCCAGCAGTTTATTAGGGGGCTCGAACACTGAAGCTTTCTTT; CDR3: CASSLLGGSNTEAFF
D: TRBD1; J: TRBJ2-7; V: TRBV7-9; size: -; DNA: TGTGCCAGCAGCCGGACAGGGGTAAAAGAGCAGTACTTC; CDR3: CASSRTGVKEQYF
D: TRBD2; J: TRBJ2-2; V: TRBV12-5; size: -; DNA: TGTGCTAGTGGGAGCGGGAGCCCTGGCGGGGAGCTGTTTTTT; CDR3: CASGSGSPGGELFF
D: TRBD1; J: TRBJ1-2; V: TRBV4-1; size: -; DNA: TGCGCCAGCAGCTCCCCCGACAGGGGGCTGTATGGCTACACCTTC; CDR3: CASSSPDRGLYGYTF
D: -; J: TRBJ1-3; V: TRBV7-2; size: -; DNA: TGTGCCAGCAGCTTGGGGGCGGGAAACACCATATATTTT; CDR3: CASSLGAGNTIYF
D: -; J: TRBJ1-5; V: TRBV3-1/TRBV3-2; size: -; DNA: TGTGCCAGCAGCCAAGGAGGAGGCCCAGGGCCCCAGCATTTT; CDR3: CASSQGGGPGPQHF
D: TRBD1; J: TRBJ1-1; V: TRBV27; size: -; DNA: TGTGCCAGCAGCGGACAGGGTCAGAACACTGAAGCTTTCTTT; CDR3: CASSGQGQNTEAFF
D: -; J: TRBJ1-1; V: TRBV21-1; size: -; DNA: TGTGCCAGCAGTCCTGGAGGGAACACTGAAGCTTTCTTT; CDR3: CASSPGGNTEAFF
D: -; J: TRBJ1-1; V: TRBV19; size: -; DNA: TGTGCCAGTAGTGTTGAGAACACTGAAGCTTTCTTT; CDR3: CASSVENTEAFF
D: -; J: TRBJ1-2; V: TRBV5-1; size: -; DNA: TGCGCCAGCAGCTCGGGACGGAGCAACTATGGCTACACCTTC; CDR3: CASSSGRSNYGYTF
D: TRBD2; J: TRBJ2-7; V: TRBV27; size: once; DNA: TGTGCCAGCAGTTTAGCTGGGACTAGCGGACGGTACGAGCAGTACTTC; CDR3: CASSLAGTSGRYEQYF
D: -; J: TRBJ2-6; V: TRBV11-2; size: -; DNA: TGTGCCAGCAGCTTCACCGGGGACCCTGGGGCCAACGTCCTGACTTTC; CDR3: CASSFTGDPGANVLTF
D: -; J: TRBJ1-1; V: TRBV10-3; size: -; DNA: TGTGCCATCAGTGTCGGACCGAGGAACACTGAAGCTTTCTTT; CDR3: CAISVGPRNTEAFF
D: -; J: TRBJ1-1; V: TRBV27; size: -; DNA: TGTGCCAGCAGTCCCCCTCGCCGGGACAATAAGGCTTTCTTT; CDR3: CASSPPRRDNKAFF
D: TRBD2; J: TRBJ2-7; V: TRBV7-9; size: -; DNA: TGTGCCAGCACTAGGCCGGGACTAGCCTACGAGCAGTACTTC; CDR3: CASTRPGLAYEQYF
D: -; J: TRBJ1-1; V: TRBV9; size: -; DNA: TGTGCCAGCAGCGTAATCCCAACTGAAGCTTTCTTT; CDR3: CASSVIPTEAFF
D: -; J: TRBJ1-1; V: TRBV6-5; size: -; DNA: TGTGCCAGCACACTGTTAGAGACTGAAGCTTTCTTT; CDR3: CASTLLETEAFF
D: -; J: TRBJ1-6; V: TRBV24-1; size: -; DNA: TGTGCCACCAGTGATTTCTCAGGGGCCAATACACCCCTCCACTTT; CDR3: CATSDFSGANTPLHF
D: -; J: TRBJ1-1; V: TRBV6-5; size: -; DNA: TGTGCCAGCATCCTGACGGGGGACACTGAAGCTTTCTTT; CDR3: CASILTGDTEAFF
D: -; J: TRBJ2-7; V: TRBV3-1/TRBV3-2; size: -; DNA: TGTGCCAGCAGCCGCCATCACCCACAGACCTACGAGCAGTACTTC; CDR3: CASSRHHPQTYEQYF
D: -; J: TRBJ1-1; V: TRBV4-2; size: -; DNA: TGTGCCAGCAGCCAAGATATCGGCACGAACACTGAAGCTTTCTTT; CDR3: CASSQDIGTNTEAFF
D: -; J: TRBJ2-7; V: TRBV7-9; size: -; DNA: TGTGCCAGCAGCCCTCCTACAGGCCCCTACGAGCAGTACTTC; CDR3: CASSPPTGPYEQYF
D: TRBD1; J: TRBJ1-3; V: TRBV6-5; size: once; DNA: TGTGCCACTTGGACAGGCGATAGCTCTGGAAACACCATATATTTT; CDR3: CATWTGDSSGNTIYF
D: -; J: TRBJ1-1; V: TRBV5-5; size: -; DNA: TGTGCCAGCAGCGTCTGGGGCGGGTTGAACACTGAAGCTTTCTTT; CDR3: CASSVWGGLNTEAFF
D: -; J: TRBJ1-1; V: TRBV9; size: -; DNA: TGTGCCAGCAGCGTACCTCGGGACATTGAAGCTTTCTTT; CDR3: CASSVPRDIEAFF
D: TRBD1; J: TRBJ1-3; V: TRBV2; size: -; DNA: TGTGCCAGCAGTGGACAGGGGATAGGAAACACCATATATTTT; CDR3: CASSGQGIGNTIYF
D: -; J: TRBJ1-1; V: TRBV7-6; size: -; DNA: TGTGCCAGCAGCTCCCTTGACACTGAAGCTTTCTTT; CDR3: CASSSLDTEAFF
D: TRBD1; J: TRBJ1-1; V: TRBV5-1; size: once; DNA: TGCGCCAGCAGCCGGGGGGACAGGGTCACTGAAGCTTTCTTT; CDR3: CASSRGDRVTEAFF